This T cell receptor (beta chain) comes out of a study of CD8 T cells in Susac syndrome. The patients serving as multiple sclerosis controls were treatment-naive. They had stable or active relapsing-remitting disease and fulfilled revised McDonald criteria. RNA totalling roughly 0.45 to 1 ug underwent reverse transcription with random hexamers. Amplification of TCR beta CDR3 was carried out by immunoSEQ multiplex PCR, which covered 54 Vbeta and 13 Jbeta segments. TCRdb ran MiXCR on the immunoSEQ multiplex PCR reads and lists one entry per CDR3 protein. The table records around 270,000 distinct CDR3 sequences, approximately 89% of them present only once. Sequencing was performed on CD8+ T cells from PBMCs. This receptor was obtained from a human donor with multiple sclerosis.

The CDR3 coding sequence is TGTGCCAGCCAAACTGCAGGCGCAGGGGATGGCTACACCTTC. The encoded protein is CASQTAGAGDGYTF. This chain joins TRBV12-3 or TRBV12-4 and TRBJ1-2, with D possibly matching TRBD1 (6 bases). V dropped 8 bases and J dropped 6 bases, with 19 bases sitting between them. The CDR3 totals 14 residues.